This TCR beta chain was sequenced in a study of blood T cell repertoires in COVID-19. Study summary: There were acute and convalescent COVID-19 samples, and they came from the United States, Italy and Spain. PBMCs, B-cell-depleted T cells, or T cells were the source of the cDNA or gDNA that made up the material.

Original methodology: Cell counts per sample came from amplifying reference gene primers. Assay used: immunoSEQ multiplex PCR; TCRdb lists only in-frame clones, some missing. The V and J calls and clone size come from that table; D and trimming were worked out from the DNA. Among over 150,000 clones listed, around 82% were seen once. The CDR3 is 17 residues long. J was trimmed by 5 bases and V by 4 bases; bases with no gene match: 15. Germline lookup yields CDR1 SGHAT and CDR2 FQNNGV. The sequence was obtained from a man between 65 and 85 years old with active or convalescent COVID-19. Sequencing input: peripheral blood. V and J are TRBV11-2 and TRBJ2-5, with TRBD1 identical over 8 bases. CDR3 loop: CASSSGQGGIQAETQYF. CDR3 in DNA: TGTGCCAGCAGCTCTGGACAGGGTGGGATACAAGCGGAGACCCAGTACTTC.